This T cell receptor beta chain came from a study of cytotoxic CD8 clonotypes in ibrutinib-treated CLL. Study-level results: While tracking circulating CD8+ T-cell counts, baseline clonality exceeded that of age-matched healthy donors. Clonality was higher at ibrutinib response and returned toward baseline at progression.

In the case of this clone: Its specificity is unknown.

Profiling relied on immunoSEQ multiplex PCR, and the TCRdb table lists in-frame clones only, not all of them. The profile shows some 63,000 clones, 90% of them singletons. The sequence derives from a human donor with chronic lymphocytic leukemia. Specimen: PBMCs, collected after 12 months of ibrutinib treatment.

CDR3 in DNA: TGTGCCAGCAGCTACCCCTATATTGAAGAGCAGTACTTC. Amino acids: CASSYPYIEEQYF. This chain links TRBV5-4 with TRBJ2-7; D not certain. CDR3 size: 13 residues. The V end was cut by 3 bases, the J end by 7 bases, with 14 bases between. The germline V gene encodes CDR1 SGHNT and CDR2 YYREEE (reference sequence).